Presented here are 16 T cell receptor beta chains from one specimen sequenced in a study of CD8 T cells in Susac syndrome. Reverse transcription of roughly 0.45 to 1 ug RNA used random hexamers. TCRdb recomputed calls from the immunoSEQ multiplex PCR reads with MiXCR, one row per CDR3 protein. The table records 110,000 to 150,000 distinct CDR3 sequences, over 85% of them present only once. Material for sequencing was CD8+ T cells from PBMCs. These receptors were collected from a human donor in good health.

DNA of the CDR3: TGTGCCAGCAGTGACGGGGAGCTGTTTTTT. Its translation is CASSDGELFF. The gene calls are TRBV28 and TRBJ2-2; no definite D call. V dropped 5 bases and J dropped 7 bases, with 2 bases sitting between them. CDR3 size: 10 residues. Germline V gene sequence: CDR1 MDHEN, CDR2 SYDVKM.

This rearrangement joins TRBV12-3 or TRBV12-4 to TRBJ2-7; 8 bases map to TRBD1. The CDR3 contains 14 residues. Trimming at V came to 3 bases and at J to 4 bases, leaving 5 bases not matched to a gene. The CDR3 here is CASSLTGVAYEQYF. CDR3 DNA: TGTGCCAGCAGTTTGACAGGGGTGGCTTACGAGCAGTACTTC.

V and J are TRBV20-1 and TRBJ2-7; perhaps TRBD2 as D (5 bases). Germline values: CDR1 DFQATT, CDR2 SNEGSKA (reference sequence). The CDR3 has 10 amino acids. V lost 8 bases and J 7 bases, leaving 12 bases between the germline ends. CDR3 loop: CSPPSGEQYF. DNA of the CDR3: TGCAGTCCCCCCTCGGGGGAGCAGTACTTC.

A few counts support this clonotype. This chain uses TRBV9 with TRBJ1-1, with 7 positions matching TRBD1. The J segment lost 4 bases and the V segment lost 0 bases, leaving 0 bases of the junction unmatched. This CDR3 has 13 amino acids. Germline V CDR1 and CDR2: SGDLS, YYNGEE. CDR3 amino acids: CASSVGTGTEAFF. DNA for the CDR3: TGTGCCAGCAGCGTAGGGACAGGCACTGAAGCTTTCTTT.

For the CDR3, the DNA is TGTGCCAGCAGGGATCCGGGACAGGGGTGGGGCTACACCTTC. This translates into CASRDPGQGWGYTF. The genes are TRBV27 and TRBJ1-2, with 10 bases fitting TRBD1. The CDR3 is 14 residues long. V trimming: 6 bases; J trimming: 8 bases; junction bases outside the gene matches: 9. Germline CDR1 MNHEY, CDR2 SMNVEV (reference sequence).

This sequence joins TRBV29-1 and TRBJ2-7; the match to TRBD1 covers 8 bases. CDR3 length: 13 amino acids. J gave up 6 bases and V 7 bases, and 11 bases lay outside the gene matches. CDR1 is SQVTM and CDR2 is ANQGSEA in the germline V gene. For the CDR3, the DNA is TGCAGCGCCGGGACAGGAGCTTCAGGCGAGCAGTACTTC. This sequence encodes CSAGTGASGEQYF.

The chain is built from TRBV7-8 and TRBJ2-5; 11 positions agree with TRBD2. V shed 3 bases, J shed 0 bases, and the junction held 6 bases outside the gene matches. CDR3 size: 17 residues. Germline values: CDR1 SGHVS, CDR2 FQNEAQ. CDR3 coding DNA: TGTGCCAGCAGCTTCGTTTCTAGCGGGAGGAACCAAGAGACCCAGTACTTC. This encodes CASSFVSSGRNQETQYF.

This clonotype has only one observation. The gene calls are TRBV30 and TRBJ1-2; D possibly corresponds to TRBD1 (5 bases). The CDR3 is 14 residues long. V lost 3 bases, J lost 5 bases, and 16 bases lay in between. The germline V gene encodes CDR1 GTSNPN and CDR2 SVGIG (reference sequence). CDR3 protein: CAWRSLGHWYGYTF. CDR3 in DNA: TGTGCCTGGAGATCACTAGGACACTGGTATGGCTACACCTTC.

The rearrangement links TRBV29-1 to TRBJ1-2; D call uncertain. The V end lost 3 bases, the J end lost 4 bases, and 9 bases lay between the germline ends. This CDR3 has 12 residues. The germline V gene has CDR1 SQVTM and CDR2 ANQGSEA. CDR3 amino acids: CSVDLGGYGYTF. CDR3 bases: TGCAGCGTTGACTTGGGTGGCTATGGCTACACCTTC.

The chain is built from TRBV30 and TRBJ1-2, with D tentatively TRBD1 (5 bases). Germline lookup yields CDR1 GTSNPN and CDR2 SVGIG (reference sequence). The V end was cut by 3 bases, the J end by 4 bases, with 12 bases between. The CDR3 totals 13 residues. CDR3 in DNA: TGTGCCTGGAGAGTCAGGGCAAGCTATGGCTACACCTTC. This translates into CAWRVRASYGYTF.

The chain employs TRBV30 and TRBJ2-5; D might be TRBD2 (5 bases). Germline CDR1 and CDR2: GTSNPN and SVGIG (reference sequence). The V gene lost 1 base and the J gene lost 0 bases, with 6 bases spanning the gap. The CDR3 runs to 13 residues. The CDR3 region is CAWSGGNQETQYF. DNA of the CDR3: TGTGCCTGGAGTGGAGGGAACCAAGAGACCCAGTACTTC. Combining the CDR3 with reference TRBV30 and TRBJ2-5 gives the whole variable domain SQTIHQWPATLVQPVGSPLSLECTVEGTSNPNLYWYRQAAGRGLQLLFYSVGIGQISSEVPQNLSASRPQDRQFILSSKKLLLSDSGFYLCAWSGGNQETQYFGPGTRLLVL.

The gene calls are TRBV28 and TRBJ2-3; no clear D gene. Trimming pared 5 bases from V and 6 bases from J, leaving 15 bases between. The CDR3 loop spans 14 amino acids. CDR1 is MDHEN and CDR2 is SYDVKM in the germline V gene. DNA of the CDR3: TGTGCCAGCAGTCTTAGAAGGCGAACCGATACGCAGTATTTT. Its protein is CASSLRRRTDTQYF.

This clonotype has just a few counts. The chain employs TRBV5-1 and TRBJ2-7; D is undetermined. The V gene lost 2 bases and the J gene lost 4 bases, with 13 bases spanning the gap. Germline V gene lookup returns CDR1 SGHRS and CDR2 YFSETQ. This CDR3 region has 14 residues. The CDR3 is CASSFGQTTYEQYF. The CDR3 nucleotides are TGCGCCAGCAGCTTCGGGCAGACCACTTACGAGCAGTACTTC.

The chain carries TRBV27 and TRBJ2-4; D tentatively fits TRBD1 or TRBD2 (8 bases each). Germline CDR1 MNHEY, CDR2 SMNVEV (reference sequence). The CDR3 runs 13 residues. Trimming removed 7 bases at V and 16 bases at J, with 23 bases between. The CDR3 loop reads CASTGQGLAGYYF. The CDR3 DNA sequence: TGTGCCAGCACCGGACAGGGCCTAGCGGGCTACTACTTC.

This clonotype appeared a single time. The V call is TRBV20-1, the J call TRBJ2-2; TRBD1 aligns across 9 bases. Germline CDR1 is DFQATT and CDR2 is SNEGSKA (reference sequence). V lost 6 bases, J lost 4 bases, and 6 bases stayed unmatched. This CDR3 has 14 residues. Written as DNA, the CDR3 is TGCAGTGCCAGCGGGACAGGGATCACCGGGGAGCTGTTTTTT. The encoded protein is CSASGTGITGELFF.

The chain is built from TRBV13 and TRBJ2-2; D uncertain. The CDR3 is 16 residues long. Trimming took 7 bases from V and 2 from J, leaving 17 bases between them. Germline CDR1 and CDR2: PRHDT and FYEKMQ (reference sequence). CDR3 bases: TGTGCCAGCACGTCCATGGCAGCACTAAACACCGGGGAGCTGTTTTTT. The encoded protein is CASTSMAALNTGELFF.